The 7 T cell receptor beta chains in this list originate from one sample, sequenced in a study of OX40 agonist ivuxolimab in advanced cancers. This table comes from immunoSEQ multiplex PCR, and its TCRdb copy is limited to in-frame clones, with some not included. Among around 69,000 clones, approximately 86% were seen once, and the ten largest hold about 2.6%. The material sequenced was CD4+ or CD8+ T cells sorted from blood, taken in a trial of the OX40 agonist ivuxolimab. These receptors all come from an adult with an advanced solid tumor such as melanoma, head and neck, liver or kidney cancer.

The chain uses TRBV19 and TRBJ2-3, with 7 bases matching TRBD2. The CDR3 runs to 17 residues. V was pared by 4 bases and J by 4 bases, with 14 bases of the junction left unmatched. Germline lookup yields CDR1 LNHDA and CDR2 SQIVND (reference sequence). The DNA for the CDR3 is TGTGCCAGTAGTACCCGCTTGGGGAGGGGAGCCGCAGATACGCAGTATTTT. Translating it yields CASSTRLGRGAADTQYF. Drawing the rest from reference TRBV19 and TRBJ2-3, the complete variable domain is DGGITQSPKYLFRKEGQNVTLSCEQNLNHDAMYWYRQDPGQGLRLIYYSQIVNDFQKGDIAEGYSVSREKKESFPLTVTSAQKNPTAFYLCASSTRLGRGAADTQYFGPGTRLTVL.

This clone showed up just once. The chain is built from TRBV10-2 and TRBJ1-6; possible D gene TRBD1, 5 bases. The CDR3 loop spans 14 amino acids. V lost 3 bases, J lost 5 bases, and 8 bases lay in between. Germline CDR1 and CDR2: WSHSY and SAAADI. Here the CDR3 DNA reads TGCGCCAGCAGTGACAGAGGGGATAATTCACCCCTCCACTTT. Its protein is CASSDRGDNSPLHF.

This clone occurred a few times. Here the CDR3 reads CASSLSTGDGETQYF. CDR3 in DNA: TGTGCCAGCAGTTTATCGACAGGGGACGGGGAGACCCAGTACTTC. The V call is TRBV27, the J call TRBJ2-5; 8 positions match TRBD1. Germline V gives CDR1 MNHEY, CDR2 SMNVEV (reference sequence). J lost 5 bases, V lost 0 bases, and 5 bases had no gene match. This CDR3 region has 15 residues.

Only a few counts were recorded for this clone. V is TRBV6-9 and J is TRBJ2-7; 7 bases align to TRBD1. Germline CDR1 is MNHGY and CDR2 is SVAAGI. The CDR3 length is 15 residues. V gave up 5 bases and J gave up 2 bases; unmatched junction bases: 9. The CDR3 DNA sequence: TGTGCCAGCAGTACCCTTGAAGGGGGCACCTACGAGCAGTACTTC. It is translated as CASSTLEGGTYEQYF.

Regarding this clone: An end of the junction does not agree with germline; a read error may underlie this. Other nucleotide sequences from this sample produce the same CDR3. V is TRBV2 and J is TRBJ1-1; D perhaps matches TRBD1 (6 bases). This CDR3 contains 15 residues. CDR1 and CDR2 from the germline V gene are SNHLY and FYNNEI. CDR3 DNA sequence: TGTGCCAGCAGGGAAACCGGACAGCAGAACACTGAAGCCTTCTTT. It is translated as CASRETGQQNTEAFF.

This clone showed up just once. The chain combines TRBV6-6 with TRBJ2-7, with 9 positions matching TRBD1. Germline V gene lookup returns CDR1 MNHNY and CDR2 SVGAGI (reference sequence). The junction had 11 bases not matched to a gene; V was cut back by 6 bases and J by 5 bases. This CDR3 is 15 amino acids long. CDR3 amino acids: CASRSRRDRDHEQYF. The CDR3 coding sequence is TGTGCCAGCAGATCACGCCGGGACAGGGACCACGAGCAGTACTTC.

J is TRBJ1-4 and V is TRBV27; 7 bases are shared with TRBD1. The CDR3 is 15 residues long. The V gene end was trimmed by 2 bases and the J gene end by 5 bases; junction bases not matched to a gene: 5. Per germline, CDR1 MNHEY and CDR2 SMNVEV (reference sequence). CDR3 DNA sequence: TGTGCCAGCAGTTTAACGACAGGGTCGAATGAAAAACTGTTTTTT. It is translated as CASSLTTGSNEKLFF.